The subject of this entry is one T cell receptor beta chain. The antigen remains unidentified. This specimen includes other DNA sequences encoding the same CDR3. The source of the sample is a study of shared clonotypes between healthy human individuals. Study outcomes and limitations: The generation probabilities recorded for non-shared clonotypes fell below those of clonotypes shared by all four donors.

V was clipped by 4 bases and J by 5 bases, with 12 bases between them. Germline loops: CDR1 MNHEY, CDR2 SMNVEV (reference sequence). CDR3 length: 13 amino acids. Libraries were prepared by immunoSEQ multiplex PCR; TCRdb keeps only in-frame clonotypes and omits some of them. This sample carries hundreds of thousands of clones, about three quarters of them seen once, and the ten largest clones take 1.5% to 2%. Sequences were obtained from memory CD4+ T cells sorted from blood. The subset denotes: CD45RA-negative fraction. V is TRBV27 and J is TRBJ2-7; no firm D call. The TCR sequence derives from a woman in her twenties or thirties in good health. The CDR3 region is CASSSNRVHEQYF. The CDR3 nucleotides read TGTGCCAGCAGTTCGAACAGAGTCCACGAGCAGTACTTC.